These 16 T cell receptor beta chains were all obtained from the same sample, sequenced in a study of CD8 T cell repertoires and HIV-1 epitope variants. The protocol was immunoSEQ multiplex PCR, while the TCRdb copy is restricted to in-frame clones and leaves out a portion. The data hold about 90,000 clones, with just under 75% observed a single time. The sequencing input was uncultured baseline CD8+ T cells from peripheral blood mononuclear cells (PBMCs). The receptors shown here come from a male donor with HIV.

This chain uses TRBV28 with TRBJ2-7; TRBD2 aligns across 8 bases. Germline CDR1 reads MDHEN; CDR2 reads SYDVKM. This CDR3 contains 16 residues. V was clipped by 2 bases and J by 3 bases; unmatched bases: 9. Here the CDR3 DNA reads TGTGCCAGCAGTTTAGCTACTAGCGGCATACTCTACGAGCAGTACTTC. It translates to CASSLATSGILYEQYF.

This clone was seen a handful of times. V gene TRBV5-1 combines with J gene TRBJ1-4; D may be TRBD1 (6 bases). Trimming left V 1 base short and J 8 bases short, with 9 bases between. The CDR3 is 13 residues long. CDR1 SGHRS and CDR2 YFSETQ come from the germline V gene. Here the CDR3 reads CASSLLQGEKLFF. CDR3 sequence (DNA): TGCGCCAGCAGCTTGTTGCAGGGGGAAAAACTGTTTTTT.

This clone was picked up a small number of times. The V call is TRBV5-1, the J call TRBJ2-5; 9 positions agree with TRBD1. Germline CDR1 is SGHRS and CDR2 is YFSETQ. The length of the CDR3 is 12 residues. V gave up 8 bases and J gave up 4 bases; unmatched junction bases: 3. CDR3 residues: CASSTGGETQYF. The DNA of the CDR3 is TGCGCCAGTTCGACAGGGGGAGAGACCCAGTACTTC.

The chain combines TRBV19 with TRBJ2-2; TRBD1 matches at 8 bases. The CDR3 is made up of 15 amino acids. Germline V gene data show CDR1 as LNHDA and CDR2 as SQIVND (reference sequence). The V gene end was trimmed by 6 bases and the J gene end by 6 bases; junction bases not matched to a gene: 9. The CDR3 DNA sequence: TGTGCCAGTAGCCTGGGGACAGGTGAAGCCGGGGAGCTGTTTTTT. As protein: CASSLGTGEAGELFF.

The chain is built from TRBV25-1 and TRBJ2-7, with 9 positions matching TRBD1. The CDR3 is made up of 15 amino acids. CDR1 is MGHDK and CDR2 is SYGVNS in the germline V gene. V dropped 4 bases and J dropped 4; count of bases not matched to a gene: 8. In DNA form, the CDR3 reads TGTGCCAGCAGTGGGACCGGGACAGGGTCATACGAGCAGTACTTC. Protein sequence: CASSGTGTGSYEQYF.

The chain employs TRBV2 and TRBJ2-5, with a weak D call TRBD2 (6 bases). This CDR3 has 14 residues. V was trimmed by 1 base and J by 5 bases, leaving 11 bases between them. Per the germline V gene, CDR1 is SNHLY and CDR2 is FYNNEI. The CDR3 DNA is TGTGCCAGCAGTGAAGTGGGGAGGCCGGAGACCCAGTACTTC. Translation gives CASSEVGRPETQYF.

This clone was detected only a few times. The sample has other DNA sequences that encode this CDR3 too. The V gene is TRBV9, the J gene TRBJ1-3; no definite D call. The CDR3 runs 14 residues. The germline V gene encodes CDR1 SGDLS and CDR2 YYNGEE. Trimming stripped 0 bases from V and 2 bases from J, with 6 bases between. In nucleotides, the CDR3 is TGTGCCAGCAGCGTAGGCGGAACTGGAAACACCATATATTTT. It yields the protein CASSVGGTGNTIYF.

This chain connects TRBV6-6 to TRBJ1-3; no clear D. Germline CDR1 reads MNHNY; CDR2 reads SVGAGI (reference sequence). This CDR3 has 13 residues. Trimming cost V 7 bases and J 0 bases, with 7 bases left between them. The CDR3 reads CASNPVSGNTIYF. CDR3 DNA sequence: TGTGCCAGCAACCCAGTCTCTGGAAACACCATATATTTT.

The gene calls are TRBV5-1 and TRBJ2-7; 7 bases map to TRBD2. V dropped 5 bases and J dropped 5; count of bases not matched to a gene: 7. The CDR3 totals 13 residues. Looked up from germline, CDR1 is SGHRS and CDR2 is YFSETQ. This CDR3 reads CASSLRESHEQYF. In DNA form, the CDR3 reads TGCGCCAGCAGTCTGCGGGAGTCTCACGAGCAGTACTTC.

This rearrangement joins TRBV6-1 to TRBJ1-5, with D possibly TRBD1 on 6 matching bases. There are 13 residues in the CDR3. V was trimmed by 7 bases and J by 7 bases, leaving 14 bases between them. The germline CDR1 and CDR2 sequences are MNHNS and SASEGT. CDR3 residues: CASTGQTGQPQHF. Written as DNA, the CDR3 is TGTGCCAGCACCGGACAGACGGGGCAGCCCCAGCATTTT.

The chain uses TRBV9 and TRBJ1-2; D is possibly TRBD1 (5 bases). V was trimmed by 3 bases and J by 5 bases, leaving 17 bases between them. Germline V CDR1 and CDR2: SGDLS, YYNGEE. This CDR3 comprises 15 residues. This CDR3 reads CASSGTGHFLYGYTF. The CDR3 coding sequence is TGTGCCAGCAGCGGTACCGGACATTTTCTTTATGGCTACACCTTC.

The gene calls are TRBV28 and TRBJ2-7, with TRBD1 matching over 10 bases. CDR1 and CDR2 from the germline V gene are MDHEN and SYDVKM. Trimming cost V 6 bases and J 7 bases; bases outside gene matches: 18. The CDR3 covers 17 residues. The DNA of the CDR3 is TGTGCCAGCAGCCCTCAGGCCCCCGAGACAGGGGGCGTAGAGCAGTACTTC. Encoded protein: CASSPQAPETGGVEQYF.

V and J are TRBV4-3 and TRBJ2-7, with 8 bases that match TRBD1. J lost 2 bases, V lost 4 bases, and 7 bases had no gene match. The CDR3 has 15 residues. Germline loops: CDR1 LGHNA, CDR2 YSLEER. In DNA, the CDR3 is TGCGCCAGCAGCCTCGACAGGGGAGTCGCCTACGAGCAGTACTTC. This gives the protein CASSLDRGVAYEQYF.

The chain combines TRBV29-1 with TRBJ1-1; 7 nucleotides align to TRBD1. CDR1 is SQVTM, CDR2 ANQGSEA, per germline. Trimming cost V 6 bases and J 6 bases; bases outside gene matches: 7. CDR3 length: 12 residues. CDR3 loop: CSVVGTVAEAFF. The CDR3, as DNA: TGCAGCGTGGTGGGGACAGTTGCTGAAGCTTTCTTT.

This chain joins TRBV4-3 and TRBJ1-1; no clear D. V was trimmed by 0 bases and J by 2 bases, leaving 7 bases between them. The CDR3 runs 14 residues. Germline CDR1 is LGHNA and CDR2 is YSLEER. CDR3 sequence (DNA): TGCGCCAGCAGCCAAGATGTCCTTAACACTGAAGCTTTCTTT. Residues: CASSQDVLNTEAFF.

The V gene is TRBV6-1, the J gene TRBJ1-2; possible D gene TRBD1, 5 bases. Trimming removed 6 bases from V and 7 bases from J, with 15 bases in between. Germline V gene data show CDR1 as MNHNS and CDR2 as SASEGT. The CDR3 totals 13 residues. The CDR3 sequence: CASRDNSFGGYTF. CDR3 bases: TGTGCCAGCAGGGACAACAGTTTTGGTGGCTACACCTTC.